One sample yielded the 27 T cell receptor beta chains listed below, sequenced in a study of OX40 agonist ivuxolimab in advanced cancers. Sequencing used immunoSEQ multiplex PCR; TCRdb keeps in-frame clones, though not all of them. The sample includes some 86,000 clones, approximately 90% seen only once; the top ten take approximately 1.5%. Sequencing used CD4+ or CD8+ T cells sorted from blood, obtained in a trial of the OX40 agonist ivuxolimab. Receptor source: an adult with an advanced solid tumor such as melanoma, head and neck, liver or kidney cancer.

V and J are TRBV18 and TRBJ2-3; no clear D. This CDR3 is 15 amino acids long. Germline V gene lookup returns CDR1 KGHSH and CDR2 LQKENI. Between the trimmed V and J ends, which lost 3 bases and 4 bases, there was a span of 14 bases. The CDR3 loop reads CASSPLGPPADTQYF. As DNA, the CDR3 is TGTGCCAGCTCACCCCTCGGTCCCCCGGCAGATACGCAGTATTTT. Drawing the rest from reference TRBV18 and TRBJ2-3, the complete variable domain is NAGVMQNPRHLVRRRGQEARLRCSPMKGHSHVYWYRQLPEEGLKFMVYLQKENIIDESGMPKERFSAEFPKEGPSILRIQQVVRGDSAAYFCASSPLGPPADTQYFGPGTRLTVL.

This chain connects TRBV5-5 to TRBJ1-4; weak D call: TRBD1 (5 bases). The V gene lost 2 bases and the J gene lost 7 bases, with 18 bases spanning the gap. In germline, CDR1 is SGHKS, CDR2 YYEKEE (reference sequence). This CDR3 spans 16 amino acids. CDR3 in amino acids: CASSLWASQGGEKLFF. Written as DNA, the CDR3 is TGTGCCAGCAGCTTATGGGCGAGCCAGGGTGGTGAAAAACTGTTTTTT.

This chain uses TRBV5-1 with TRBJ1-2; a possible D gene is TRBD1 (6 bases). V dropped 4 bases and J dropped 0 bases, with 13 bases sitting between them. Germline V gene lookup returns CDR1 SGHRS and CDR2 YFSETQ. The CDR3 covers 15 residues. As DNA, the CDR3 is TGCGCCAGCAGCGCCTCCGGGACAACTAACTATGGCTACACCTTC. Protein product: CASSASGTTNYGYTF.

A word on this clone: One end of the junction fails to match germline, which may point to a read error. This rearrangement joins TRBV6-1 to TRBJ1-5; TRBD1 might be the D (5 bases). CDR1 and CDR2 (germline): MNHNS, SASEGT. The CDR3 contains 15 residues. CDR3 bases: TGTGCCAGCAGGCCCAGGGAAGATAGCAATCAGCTCCAGCATTTT. It is translated as CASRPREDSNQLQHF.

This chain uses TRBV5-1 with TRBJ2-1, with TRBD1 matching 9 bases. The CDR3 extends over 15 amino acids. Germline CDR1 reads SGHRS; CDR2 reads YFSETQ. V shed 3 bases, J shed 3 bases, and the junction held 4 bases outside the gene matches. CDR3 residues: CASSSGQGGYNEQFF. CDR3 in DNA: TGCGCCAGCAGCTCGGGACAGGGTGGCTACAATGAGCAGTTCTTC.

The gene calls are TRBV19 and TRBJ1-6, with TRBD1 identical over 8 bases. The germline V gene has CDR1 LNHDA and CDR2 SQIVND (reference sequence). V trimming: 7 bases; J trimming: 5 bases; junction bases outside the gene matches: 7. The CDR3 sequence is 15 residues long. The CDR3 region has the DNA TGTGCCAGTACCACCCGGGACAGGAATAATTCACCCCTCCACTTT. The encoded protein is CASTTRDRNNSPLHF.

Points on this clone: Other DNA sequences from this sample encode an identical CDR3 as well. J is TRBJ2-2 and V is TRBV5-1, with D unclear. The CDR3 runs 14 residues. V dropped 0 bases and J dropped 0 bases, with 3 bases sitting between them. Germline CDR1 is SGHRS and CDR2 is YFSETQ. The CDR3 protein is CASSLGPNTGELFF. The CDR3 nucleotides read TGCGCCAGCAGCTTGGGACCGAACACCGGGGAGCTGTTTTTT.

The chain combines TRBV7-8 with TRBJ2-1; D is uncertain. Germline loops: CDR1 SGHVS, CDR2 FQNEAQ. The CDR3 extends over 16 amino acids. V lost 2 bases and J 5 bases, leaving 16 bases between the germline ends. CDR3 loop: CASSLLRSDTNNEQFF. The CDR3 coding sequence is TGTGCCAGCAGCTTATTAAGGAGCGATACTAACAATGAGCAGTTCTTC. The whole variable domain, remainder taken from reference TRBV7-8 and TRBJ2-1, is GAGVSQSPRYKVAKRGQDVALRCDPISGHVSLFWYQQALGQGPEFLTYFQNEAQLDKSGLPSDRFFAERPEGSVSTLKIQRTQQEDSAVYLCASSLLRSDTNNEQFFGPGTRLTVL.

The V call is TRBV5-1, the J call TRBJ2-7; 10 bases align to TRBD2. CDR1 is SGHRS, CDR2 YFSETQ, per germline. V was clipped by 0 bases and J by 3 bases; unmatched bases: 3. The CDR3 totals 15 residues. The CDR3 here is CASSLASGSIYEQYF. The CDR3 DNA reads TGCGCCAGCAGCTTGGCTAGCGGGAGTATCTACGAGCAGTACTTC. Together with reference TRBV5-1 and TRBJ2-7, the CDR3 gives the full variable domain: KAGVTQTPRYLIKTRGQQVTLSCSPISGHRSVSWYQQTPGQGLQFLFEYFSETQRNKGNFPGRFSGRQFSNSRSEMNVSTLELGDSALYLCASSLASGSIYEQYFGPGTRLTVT.

Comments on this clone: One end of the junction varies from germline; a read error may be responsible. The chain uses TRBV19 and TRBJ1-2, with 7 bases that match TRBD1. The CDR3 spans 16 residues. Per germline, CDR1 LNHDA and CDR2 SQIVND (reference sequence). The CDR3 DNA is TGTGCCAGTACCAAGCCCTCGGGACAGTTCTACTACGGCTACACCTTC. It specifies CASTKPSGQFYYGYTF.

This clone was seen only a few times. The genes are TRBV19 and TRBJ2-5, with 8 bases identical to TRBD1. Trimming took 6 bases from V and 3 from J; bases not matched to a gene: 0. The CDR3 totals 12 residues. CDR1 is LNHDA and CDR2 is SQIVND in the germline V gene (reference sequence). The CDR3 DNA reads TGTGCCAGTAGGACAGGGGAAGAGACCCAGTACTTC. Its protein is CASRTGEETQYF.

The V call is TRBV4-3, the J call TRBJ2-7; 8 bases are a match to TRBD1. The CDR3 covers 16 residues. The trim removed 0 bases at V and 2 bases at J, leaving 6 bases unmatched. Germline V gene sequence: CDR1 LGHNA, CDR2 YSLEER. CDR3 protein: CASSQDWGQVAYEQYF. CDR3 bases: TGCGCCAGCAGCCAAGATTGGGGACAGGTGGCCTACGAGCAGTACTTC.

A single count supports this clone. The CDR3: CASRLAGRAGEQYF. Written as DNA, the CDR3 is TGTGCCAGCAGACTAGCGGGCCGGGCGGGCGAGCAGTACTTC. This chain links TRBV28 with TRBJ2-7, with 9 bases lining up with TRBD2. In germline, CDR1 is MDHEN, CDR2 SYDVKM. This CDR3 is 14 amino acids long. V gave up 6 bases and J gave up 6 bases; unmatched junction bases: 9.

The rearrangement uses TRBV19 and TRBJ1-6, with TRBD1 matching 10 bases. The CDR3 is 18 residues long. From germline, CDR1 is LNHDA and CDR2 SQIVND (reference sequence). Trimming at V came to 10 bases and at J to 2 bases, leaving 14 bases not matched to a gene. CDR3 loop: CANIRSPGQGPYNSPLHF. CDR3 in DNA: TGTGCCAACATACGGTCTCCGGGACAGGGGCCCTATAATTCACCCCTCCACTTT.

This clone came up once. CDR3 DNA sequence: TGTGCCAGCAGCTTTAGCGGGGGGACTACCTACGAGCAGTACTTC. It yields the protein CASSFSGGTTYEQYF. The rearrangement links TRBV11-2 to TRBJ2-7, with 10 positions matching TRBD2. The V and J ends lost 3 bases and 2 bases, in that order; junction bases with no gene match: 4. Germline V gene data show CDR1 as SGHAT and CDR2 as FQNNGV. The CDR3 extends over 15 amino acids.

The chain combines TRBV2 with TRBJ2-3; D remains unclear. This CDR3 is 12 amino acids long. The V gene's germline CDR1 is SNHLY and CDR2 FYNNEI. V lost 5 bases, J lost 0 bases, and 3 bases lay in between. This chain's CDR3 is CASSYSTDTQYF. The DNA of the CDR3 is TGTGCCAGCAGTTATAGCACAGATACGCAGTATTTT. Looking up the rest from reference TRBV2 and TRBJ2-3 gives the full variable domain: EPEVTQTPSHQVTQMGQEVILRCVPISNHLYFYWYRQILGQKVEFLVSFYNNEISEKSEIFDDQFSVERPDGSNFTLKIRSTKLEDSAMYFCASSYSTDTQYFGPGTRLTVL.

The chain links TRBV5-1 to TRBJ1-1; 7 positions agree with TRBD1. The length of the CDR3 is 13 residues. The germline V gene has CDR1 SGHRS and CDR2 YFSETQ. Trimming at V came to 5 bases and at J to 4 bases, leaving 5 bases not matched to a gene. CDR3 sequence: CASSGQGGTEAFF. The CDR3 DNA sequence: TGCGCCAGCAGTGGGCAGGGGGGCACTGAAGCTTTCTTT.

J is TRBJ1-4 and V is TRBV4-1; D unresolved. Germline CDR1 reads MGHRA; CDR2 reads YSYEKL. The CDR3 is 15 amino acids. V was shortened by 3 bases and J by 3 bases, with 11 bases between the two germline ends. The CDR3 bases are TGCGCCAGCAGCCACCGCGTAAGGGCTAATGAAAAACTGTTTTTT. Its translation: CASSHRVRANEKLFF.

The rearrangement joins TRBV15 to TRBJ2-3; perhaps TRBD2 as D (6 bases). The V end was cut by 0 bases, the J end by 2 bases, with 12 bases between. In germline, CDR1 is LNHNV, CDR2 YYDKDF (reference sequence). The CDR3 covers 16 residues. The CDR3, as DNA: TGTGCCACCAGCAGAGATCATCCTAGCGCCACAGATACGCAGTATTTT. Translating it yields CATSRDHPSATDTQYF. Looking up the rest from reference TRBV15 and TRBJ2-3 gives the full variable domain: DAMVIQNPRYQVTQFGKPVTLSCSQTLNHNVMYWYQQKSSQAPKLLFHYYDKDFNNEADTPDNFQSRRPNTSFCFLDIRSPGLGDTAMYLCATSRDHPSATDTQYFGPGTRLTVL.

This chain connects TRBV4-1 to TRBJ1-2, with a possible D match to TRBD1 (5 bases). Germline-derived CDR1 and CDR2 are MGHRA and YSYEKL. V was clipped by 4 bases and J by 2 bases, with 11 bases between them. CDR3 length: 14 amino acids. The CDR3 DNA reads TGCGCCAGCAGCCCTCCCCGGGGGAACTATGGCTACACCTTC. This sequence encodes CASSPPRGNYGYTF.

The chain uses TRBV7-8 and TRBJ1-4, with a tentative D call TRBD1 (6 bases). V gave up 2 bases and J gave up 4 bases, with 11 bases separating them. The CDR3 is made up of 15 amino acids. Germline V gives CDR1 SGHVS, CDR2 FQNEAQ. CDR3 nucleotide sequence: TGTGCCAGCAGCTTATGGAGGGGGGGTAATGAAAAACTGTTTTTT. Residues: CASSLWRGGNEKLFF.

This chain joins TRBV5-1 and TRBJ1-2; D possibly corresponds to TRBD1 (5 bases). The CDR3 covers 14 residues. V lost 6 bases, J lost 7 bases, and 19 bases lay in between. CDR1 and CDR2 from the germline V gene are SGHRS and YFSETQ. The CDR3 here is CASKVGDGAFGYTF. In nucleotides, the CDR3 is TGCGCCAGCAAAGTGGGAGACGGGGCGTTTGGCTACACCTTC.

The chain combines TRBV18 with TRBJ1-6, with D possibly being TRBD1 (6 bases). The CDR3 totals 17 residues. Trimming cost V 3 bases and J 10 bases, with 22 bases left between them. Looked up from germline, CDR1 is KGHSH and CDR2 is LQKENI. CDR3 region: CASSPLGGGLIESPLHF. The CDR3 DNA is TGTGCCAGCTCACCCCTTGGGGGGGGGCTTATTGAGTCACCCCTCCACTTT.

The J gene is TRBJ1-2, the V gene TRBV30; 9 nucleotides align to TRBD1. The germline gives CDR1 GTSNPN, CDR2 SVGIG (reference sequence). After removal of 0 bases from V and 8 bases from J, the junction contained 4 bases not matched to a gene. The CDR3 length is 13 residues. The CDR3 loop reads CAWSVQGAQGYTF. CDR3 nucleotide sequence: TGTGCCTGGAGTGTACAGGGGGCGCAGGGCTACACCTTC.

This chain connects TRBV30 to TRBJ2-2; perhaps TRBD2 as D (5 bases). Deletions cut 3 bases from V and 2 bases from J, with 10 bases between. The CDR3 is 14 residues long. Germline V gene sequence: CDR1 GTSNPN, CDR2 SVGIG (reference sequence). Here the CDR3 DNA reads TGTGCCTGGAGGGGTGACTACAACACCGGGGAGCTGTTTTTT. Translated, it gives CAWRGDYNTGELFF. The whole variable domain, remainder taken from reference TRBV30 and TRBJ2-2, is SQTIHQWPATLVQPVGSPLSLECTVEGTSNPNLYWYRQAAGRGLQLLFYSVGIGQISSEVPQNLSASRPQDRQFILSSKKLLLSDSGFYLCAWRGDYNTGELFFGEGSRLTVL.

In this sample, this clone turned up once. The chain uses TRBV5-1 and TRBJ1-1; D unresolved. V lost 0 bases and J lost 6, with 9 bases in between. CDR1 and CDR2 from the germline V gene are SGHRS and YFSETQ. This CDR3 spans 13 amino acids. The CDR3 DNA reads TGCGCCAGCAGCTTGGAGGCAGCCCCTGAAGCTTTCTTT. Encoded protein: CASSLEAAPEAFF.

The V call is TRBV2, the J call TRBJ2-5; a possible D gene is TRBD1 (6 bases). The CDR3 runs to 14 residues. V was clipped by 6 bases and J by 0 bases, with 11 bases between them. The germline V gene has CDR1 SNHLY and CDR2 FYNNEI. CDR3 protein: CASSKDRNQETQYF. CDR3 sequence (DNA): TGTGCCAGCAGCAAAGACAGGAACCAAGAGACCCAGTACTTC.